The 27 T cell receptor beta chains reported below all come from one sample, sequenced in a study of somatic mutations in cytotoxic T cells in rheumatoid arthritis. TCRdb's copy holds only in-frame clones and misses some; the assay was immunoSEQ multiplex PCR. Counted here are approximately 20,000 clones, over 75% occurring once; the ten biggest clones make up about 11%. The sequenced sample consisted of CD8+ T cells sorted from blood. These receptor sequences come from a woman between 50 and 59 years old in good health.

The V gene is TRBV5-6, the J gene TRBJ2-1, with TRBD2 matching 9 bases. V dropped 0 bases and J dropped 6; count of bases not matched to a gene: 1. Looked up from germline, CDR1 is SGHDT and CDR2 is YYEEEE. This CDR3 is 14 amino acids long. CDR3 loop: CASSLGLAANEQFF. The CDR3 DNA reads TGTGCCAGCAGCTTGGGACTAGCGGCCAATGAGCAGTTCTTC.

This clone was found once. This chain links TRBV9 with TRBJ2-1; TRBD2 might be the D (6 bases). Germline V lookup: CDR1 SGDLS, CDR2 YYNGEE. CDR3 length equals 15 residues. Trimming took off 3 bases at V and 4 bases at J, with 14 bases between the two ends. CDR3 in amino acids: CASSEDGGRYNEQFF. CDR3 coding DNA: TGTGCCAGCAGCGAGGACGGGGGAAGGTACAATGAGCAGTTCTTC.

The gene calls are TRBV19 and TRBJ2-3; no definite D call. The CDR3 totals 13 residues. V lost 1 base to trimming and J lost 6 bases, with 8 bases between them. Germline lookup yields CDR1 LNHDA and CDR2 SQIVND (reference sequence). This chain's CDR3 is CASSIGPLDTQYF. The DNA of the CDR3 is TGTGCCAGTAGTATAGGCCCGCTGGATACGCAGTATTTT.

The chain carries TRBV29-1 and TRBJ1-1; D is perhaps TRBD1 (5 bases). V gave up 6 bases and J gave up 3 bases, with 17 bases separating them. The CDR3 loop spans 14 amino acids. CDR1 and CDR2 (germline): SQVTM, ANQGSEA. This chain's CDR3 is CSVPSGSGHTEAFF. CDR3 in DNA: TGCAGCGTCCCCTCGGGCTCAGGGCACACTGAAGCTTTCTTT.

The table lists this clone with a count of one. The V call is TRBV30, the J call TRBJ2-7, with a weak D call TRBD1 (6 bases). CDR3 size: 12 residues. CDR1 is GTSNPN, CDR2 SVGIG, per germline (reference sequence). The V gene lost 4 bases and the J gene lost 4 bases, with 11 bases spanning the gap. As DNA, the CDR3 is TGTGCCTGGACAGGGGTTTCTTACGAGCAGTACTTC. Translated: CAWTGVSYEQYF.

This clone was counted a single time. The chain employs TRBV7-9 and TRBJ2-1; D is unclear. The V and J ends lost 1 base and 7 bases respectively, with 11 bases between them. Germline V gives CDR1 SEHNR, CDR2 FQNEAQ (reference sequence). This CDR3 has 14 amino acids. The CDR3: CASSLVRTQNEQFF. CDR3 in DNA: TGTGCCAGCAGCTTAGTTCGTACCCAGAATGAGCAGTTCTTC. The full variable domain, rest sourced from reference TRBV7-9 and TRBJ2-1, is DTGVSQNPRHKITKRGQNVTFRCDPISEHNRLYWYRQTLGQGPEFLTYFQNEAQLEKSRLLSDRFSAERPKGSFSTLEIQRTEQGDSAMYLCASSLVRTQNEQFFGPGTRLTVL.

The chain combines TRBV9 with TRBJ2-7, with 7 bases fitting TRBD1. In germline, CDR1 is SGDLS, CDR2 YYNGEE. V shed 4 bases, J shed 2 bases, and the junction held 9 bases outside the gene matches. The CDR3 sequence is 15 residues long. The CDR3 reads CASSPYRGSPYEQYF. The CDR3 DNA is TGTGCCAGCAGCCCCTACAGGGGCTCCCCCTACGAGCAGTACTTC.

The chain combines TRBV9 with TRBJ2-1; 7 positions agree with TRBD1. The CDR3 totals 13 residues. The germline CDR1 and CDR2 sequences are SGDLS and YYNGEE. Unmatched junction bases numbered 7, after V lost 4 bases and J lost 9 bases. For the CDR3, the DNA is TGTGCCAGCAGCCACAGGGGAGAGGGTGAGCAGTTCTTC. Translation gives CASSHRGEGEQFF.

The chain employs TRBV5-6 and TRBJ1-2; unclear D gene. The germline CDR1 and CDR2 sequences are SGHDT and YYEEEE. The CDR3 loop spans 11 amino acids. Trimming stripped 1 base from V and 6 bases from J, with 4 bases between. The CDR3 protein is CASSLSDGYTF. The DNA for the CDR3 is TGTGCCAGCAGCTTGTCGGATGGCTACACCTTC.

The V call is TRBV11-1, the J call TRBJ2-7; 10 nucleotides match TRBD2. The CDR3 is 15 residues long. Germline CDR1 and CDR2: SGHAT and FQDESV (reference sequence). V shed 5 bases and J 1 base; nucleotides not matched to a gene: 5. The CDR3 sequence is CASSQLAGISYEQYF. The CDR3 DNA follows: TGTGCCAGCAGCCAACTAGCGGGGATTTCCTACGAGCAGTACTTC.

CDR3 bases: TGTGCCAGCCCCAGACAGGACCCCCATGAGCAGTTCTTC. Protein: CASPRQDPHEQFF. The chain recombines TRBV21-1 with TRBJ2-1; the listed D gene, TRBD1, was not tested against the DNA. TRBV21-1 is described as a pseudogene. This CDR3 contains 13 residues.

V usage is TRBV28 and J usage is TRBJ2-2; no clear D gene. The germline gives CDR1 MDHEN, CDR2 SYDVKM. The ends were cut back, 2 bases at V and 1 base at J, with 8 bases in the middle. The CDR3 loop spans 15 amino acids. CDR3 DNA sequence: TGTGCCAGCAGTTTACGGCCCGGGAACACCGGGGAGCTGTTTTTT. Protein sequence: CASSLRPGNTGELFF.

J is TRBJ2-5 and V is TRBV2, with TRBD2 as a possible D gene (6 bases). CDR1 is SNHLY and CDR2 is FYNNEI in the germline V gene. V lost 4 bases to trimming and J lost 1 base, with 19 bases between them. This CDR3 spans 17 amino acids. For the CDR3, the DNA is TGTGCCAGCAGTGGATGGGAGGAGCAGGCACCCCAAGAGACCCAGTACTTC. It specifies CASSGWEEQAPQETQYF.

The rearrangement uses TRBV7-6 and TRBJ1-1; D uncertain. Germline V CDR1 and CDR2: SGHVS, FNYEAQ. The CDR3 sequence is 14 residues long. Deletions cut 5 bases from V and 0 bases from J, with 10 bases between. The CDR3 here is CASSPRAVNTEAFF. In DNA form, the CDR3 reads TGTGCCAGCAGCCCTAGGGCAGTGAACACTGAAGCTTTCTTT.

The chain's CDR3 is CASSGGTSGVETQYF. CDR3 coding DNA: TGTGCCAGCAGCGGTGGGACTAGCGGGGTGGAGACCCAGTACTTC. The rearrangement uses TRBV7-9 and TRBJ2-5, with 13 positions matching TRBD2. CDR1 SEHNR and CDR2 FQNEAQ come from the germline V gene (reference sequence). This CDR3 has 15 residues. V lost 5 bases and J lost 5; bases outside the gene matches: 5.

This chain connects TRBV13 to TRBJ2-5; no clear D. V was pared by 1 base and J by 4 bases, with 4 bases between. Germline V gives CDR1 PRHDT, CDR2 FYEKMQ (reference sequence). This CDR3 has 12 amino acids. The CDR3 DNA follows: TGTGCCAGCAGCTTAGCGGGAGAGACCCAGTACTTC. It specifies CASSLAGETQYF. Filled out from reference TRBV13 and TRBJ2-5, the complete variable domain reads AAGVIQSPRHLIKEKRETATLKCYPIPRHDTVYWYQQGPGQDPQFLISFYEKMQSDKGSIPDRFSAQQFSDYHSELNMSSLELGDSALYFCASSLAGETQYFGPGTRLLVL.

This chain uses TRBV9 with TRBJ2-1; the D call may be TRBD1 or TRBD2 (6 bases each). In germline, CDR1 is SGDLS, CDR2 YYNGEE. The CDR3 is 16 amino acids. Between the trimmed V and J ends, which lost 3 bases and 4 bases, there was a span of 17 bases. CDR3 sequence: CASSAPLRGQYNEQFF. The CDR3, as DNA: TGTGCCAGCAGCGCCCCTCTGCGGGGACAATACAATGAGCAGTTCTTC.

The rearrangement links TRBV4-1 to TRBJ1-1; D is undetermined. CDR1 is MGHRA and CDR2 is YSYEKL in the germline V gene. V was cut by 1 base and J by 0 bases, with 12 bases left in between. The CDR3 covers 16 residues. In DNA form, the CDR3 reads TGCGCCAGCAGCCAAGTTGTAGGGAACTTGAACACTGAAGCTTTCTTT. This codes for CASSQVVGNLNTEAFF.

This rearrangement joins TRBV28 to TRBJ2-7; no definite D call. The CDR3 sequence is 10 residues long. Germline assignment: CDR1 MDHEN and CDR2 SYDVKM. The V and J ends lost 6 bases and 9 bases respectively, with 9 bases between them. The CDR3 sequence: CASSPIGQYF. Here the CDR3 DNA reads TGTGCCAGCAGCCCGATCGGGCAGTACTTC.

The chain employs TRBV19 and TRBJ1-4; D not resolved. V was pared by 5 bases and J by 2 bases, with 6 bases between. CDR1 is LNHDA, CDR2 SQIVND, per germline (reference sequence). This CDR3 spans 13 amino acids. CDR3 nucleotide sequence: TGTGCCAGTAGTCACAACACTAATGAAAAACTGTTTTTT. This codes for CASSHNTNEKLFF.

The CDR3 DNA reads TGTGCCAGCAGCGTAGGTGTAGCGGGTGGGGTCCGGTACTTC. This sequence encodes CASSVGVAGGVRYF. The chain is built from TRBV9 and TRBJ2-7; 7 positions agree with TRBD2. This CDR3 comprises 14 residues. J was trimmed by 12 bases and V by 0 bases; bases with no gene match: 12. The germline V gene has CDR1 SGDLS and CDR2 YYNGEE.

In its sample, this clone ranks as large. The V gene is TRBV10-3, the J gene TRBJ1-5; TRBD1 matches 7 bases. The ends lost 0 bases at V and 3 bases at J; junction bases unmatched: 2. This CDR3 has 15 amino acids. Germline loops: CDR1 ENHRY, CDR2 SYGVKD. The CDR3 protein is CAISESTGNNQPQHF. The CDR3 coding sequence is TGTGCCATCAGTGAGTCGACAGGGAACAATCAGCCCCAGCATTTT.

This clone appeared a single time. The V gene is TRBV4-1, the J gene TRBJ2-7; 7 bases agree with TRBD2. The CDR3 has 15 amino acids. Trimming took 2 bases from V and 4 from J; bases not matched to a gene: 8. CDR1 and CDR2 from the germline V gene are MGHRA and YSYEKL. The CDR3 reads CASSQLTTSRYEQYF. DNA for the CDR3: TGCGCCAGCAGCCAATTGACGACTAGCAGGTACGAGCAGTACTTC.

V usage is TRBV5-1 and J usage is TRBJ2-7; perhaps D is TRBD1 or TRBD2 (5 bases each). This CDR3 is built from 14 residues. V was shortened by 0 bases and J by 4 bases, with 11 bases between the two germline ends. Germline V lookup: CDR1 SGHRS, CDR2 YFSETQ. CDR3 amino acids: CASSLEGPGYEQYF. The CDR3 DNA reads as TGCGCCAGCAGCTTGGAGGGGCCGGGGTACGAGCAGTACTTC.

The chain combines TRBV7-2 with TRBJ2-3; no clear D gene. V lost 3 bases to trimming and J lost 1 base, with 2 bases between them. Per the germline V gene, CDR1 is SGHTA and CDR2 is FQGNSA. The CDR3 runs 12 residues. As DNA, the CDR3 is TGTGCCAGCAGCTTTGGCACAGATACGCAGTATTTT. This codes for CASSFGTDTQYF.

The CDR3 region has the DNA TGTGCCAGCAGTTACGGGCCAGGAGAGACCCAGTACTTC. Translation: CASSYGPGETQYF. The chain combines TRBV6-5 with TRBJ2-5, with D unresolved. Germline V lookup: CDR1 MNHEY, CDR2 SVGAGI. V was cut by 2 bases and J by 4 bases, with 8 bases left in between. This CDR3 contains 13 residues.

The chain has TRBV9 and TRBJ1-2; a weak D match, TRBD1 (5 bases). Trimming stripped 6 bases from V and 3 bases from J, with 12 bases between. Germline V gene sequence: CDR1 SGDLS, CDR2 YYNGEE. The CDR3 consists of 13 residues. CDR3 in amino acids: CASNLGPDYGYTF. The CDR3 DNA reads TGTGCCAGCAACTTGGGGCCGGACTATGGCTACACCTTC.